Listed here is a single T cell receptor beta chain. This CDR3 contains 17 residues. The germline V gene has CDR1 SGHVS and CDR2 FQNEAQ. Trimming shortened V by 2 bases and J by 9 bases, and 20 bases separated the two germline ends. The data stem from a study of shared T cell receptors in the human thymus. The data were produced by immunoSEQ multiplex PCR, yet TCRdb's version contains in-frame clones alone and is incomplete. This table holds around 730,000 clones, approximately 83% found once. The same sample was also studied in work on human thymus T cells. That work adds: It was from resections taken during corrective heart surgery that the thymus tissue came.

This sequence joins TRBV7-8 and TRBJ1-6; D unresolved. The receptor was derived from a girl less than two years old with a congenital heart defect. Sequencing used thymocytes. The CDR3, as DNA: TGTGCCAGCAGCTTATCTGACCCTTCAGGTCCCTTTTCACCCCTCCACTTT. This codes for CASSLSDPSGPFSPLHF.